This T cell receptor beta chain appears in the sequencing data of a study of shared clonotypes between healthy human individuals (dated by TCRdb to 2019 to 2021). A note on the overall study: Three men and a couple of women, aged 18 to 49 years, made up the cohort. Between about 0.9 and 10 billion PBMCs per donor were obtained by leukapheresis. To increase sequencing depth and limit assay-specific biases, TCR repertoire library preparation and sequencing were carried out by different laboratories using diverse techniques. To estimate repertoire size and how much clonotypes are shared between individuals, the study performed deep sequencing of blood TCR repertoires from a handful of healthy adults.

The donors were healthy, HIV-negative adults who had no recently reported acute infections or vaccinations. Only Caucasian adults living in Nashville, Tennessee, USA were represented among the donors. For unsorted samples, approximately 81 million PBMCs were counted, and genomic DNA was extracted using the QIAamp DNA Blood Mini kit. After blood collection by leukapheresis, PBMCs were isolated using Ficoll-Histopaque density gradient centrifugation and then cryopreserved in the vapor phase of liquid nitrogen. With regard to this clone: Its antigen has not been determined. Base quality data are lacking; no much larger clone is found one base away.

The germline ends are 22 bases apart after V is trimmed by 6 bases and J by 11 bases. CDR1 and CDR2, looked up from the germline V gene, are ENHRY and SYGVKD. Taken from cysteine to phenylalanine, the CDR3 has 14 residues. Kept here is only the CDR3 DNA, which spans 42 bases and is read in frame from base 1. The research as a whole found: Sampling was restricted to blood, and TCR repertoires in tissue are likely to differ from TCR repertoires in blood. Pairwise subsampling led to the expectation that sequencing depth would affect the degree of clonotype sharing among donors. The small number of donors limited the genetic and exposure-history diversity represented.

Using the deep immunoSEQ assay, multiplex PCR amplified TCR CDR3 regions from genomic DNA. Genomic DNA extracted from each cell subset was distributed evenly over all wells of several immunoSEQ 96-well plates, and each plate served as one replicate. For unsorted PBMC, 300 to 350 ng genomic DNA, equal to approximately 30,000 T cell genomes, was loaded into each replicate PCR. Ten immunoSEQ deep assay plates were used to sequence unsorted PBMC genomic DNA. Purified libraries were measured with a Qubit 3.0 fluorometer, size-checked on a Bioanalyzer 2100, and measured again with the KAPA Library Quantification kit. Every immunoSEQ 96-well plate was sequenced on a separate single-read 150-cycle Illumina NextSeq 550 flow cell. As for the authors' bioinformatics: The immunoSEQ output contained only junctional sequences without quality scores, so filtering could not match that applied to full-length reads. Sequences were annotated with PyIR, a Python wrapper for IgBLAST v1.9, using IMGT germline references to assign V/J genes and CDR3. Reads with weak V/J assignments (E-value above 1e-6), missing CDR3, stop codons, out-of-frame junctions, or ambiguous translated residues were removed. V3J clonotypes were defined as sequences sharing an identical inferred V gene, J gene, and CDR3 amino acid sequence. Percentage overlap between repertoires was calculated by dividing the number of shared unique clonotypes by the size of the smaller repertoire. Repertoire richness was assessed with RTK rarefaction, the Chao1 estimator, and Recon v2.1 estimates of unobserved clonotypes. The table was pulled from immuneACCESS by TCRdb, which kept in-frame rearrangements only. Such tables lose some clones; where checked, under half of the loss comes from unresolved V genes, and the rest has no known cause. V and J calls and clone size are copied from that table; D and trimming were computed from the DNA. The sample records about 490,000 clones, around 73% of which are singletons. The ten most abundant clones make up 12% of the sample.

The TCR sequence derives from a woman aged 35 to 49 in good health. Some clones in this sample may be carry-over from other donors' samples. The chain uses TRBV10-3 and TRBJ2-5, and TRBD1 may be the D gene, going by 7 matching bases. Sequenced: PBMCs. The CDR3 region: CAIRARDRSGEQYF. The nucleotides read TGTGCCATCAGAGCCCGGGACAGATCGGGGGAGCAGTACTTC.